The 16 T cell receptor beta chains in this list originate from one sample, sequenced in a study of blood T cells in healthy people across ages. A J-beta primer mix and a sample-barcoded 5' primer were used in a second PCR of roughly 6 to 11 cycles. TCRdb reanalysed the 5' RACE reads using MiXCR and keeps one entry per CDR3 protein. This repertoire shows roughly 800,000 distinct CDR3 sequences, about 36% found once; its top ten account for 10% to 15%. Sequencing used blood. Source of these receptors: a man aged 18 to 29 in good health.

This clonotype was counted between two and nine times. This chain joins TRBV6-5 and TRBJ2-5, with D unclear. Germline CDR1 MNHEY, CDR2 SVGAGI. V dropped 7 bases and J dropped 4 bases, with 10 bases sitting between them. This CDR3 spans 12 amino acids. The CDR3 spells CASTRVGETQYF. The DNA for the CDR3 is TGTGCCAGCACCCGAGTCGGAGAGACCCAGTACTTC.

This clonotype has just a few counts. This CDR3 is CSVEKVAEDEQYF. The CDR3, as DNA: TGCAGCGTAGAGAAAGTGGCGGAGGATGAGCAGTACTTC. The chain carries TRBV29-1 and TRBJ2-5, with a possible D match to TRBD2 (5 bases). This CDR3 spans 13 amino acids. V was shortened by 6 bases and J by 11 bases, with 22 bases between the two germline ends. Germline V lookup: CDR1 SQVTM, CDR2 ANQGSEA.

The chain recombines TRBV4-3 with TRBJ1-4; D gene ambiguous. This CDR3 is 13 amino acids long. The germline gives CDR1 LGHNA, CDR2 YSLEER. The V and J ends lost 0 bases and 8 bases respectively, with 7 bases between them. CDR3 sequence reads: CASSQELGEKLFF. CDR3 bases: TGCGCCAGCAGCCAAGAACTGGGAGAAAAACTGTTTTTT.

This clonotype appeared many times. The gene calls are TRBV4-2 and TRBJ2-1, with D perhaps TRBD1 (7 bases). This CDR3 region has 16 residues. In germline, CDR1 is LGHNA, CDR2 YNFKEQ. V lost 7 bases and J 3 bases, leaving 19 bases between the germline ends. The CDR3 bases are TGTGCCAGCAACCCCCAGGGGGGACAGATCTACAATGAGCAGTTCTTC. Protein product: CASNPQGGQIYNEQFF.

This chain connects TRBV10-2 to TRBJ2-1; the D is unclear. V dropped 3 bases and J dropped 0 bases, with 12 bases sitting between them. Germline V CDR1 and CDR2: WSHSY, SAAADI. The CDR3 totals 16 residues. For the CDR3, the DNA is TGCGCCAGCAGTGATGTTAGACCGAGCTCCTACAATGAGCAGTTCTTC. This codes for CASSDVRPSSYNEQFF.

The sample holds many counts of this clonotype. The chain is built from TRBV3-1 and TRBJ2-5; 7 bases map to TRBD1. This CDR3 is 15 amino acids long. The V gene's germline CDR1 is LGHDT and CDR2 YNNKEL (reference sequence). After removal of 0 bases from V and 1 base from J, the junction contained 2 bases not matched to a gene. The CDR3 DNA reads TGTGCCAGCAGCCAAGAGGGGGACAGCCAAGAGACCCAGTACTTC. Protein: CASSQEGDSQETQYF.

This chain joins TRBV4-3 and TRBJ2-1; 8 bases map to TRBD1. CDR1 is LGHNA and CDR2 is YSLEER in the germline V gene. The CDR3 extends over 13 amino acids. With V trimmed by 4 bases and J by 10 bases, 6 bases remained unmatched. This chain's CDR3 is CASSPGQGSEQFF. As DNA, the CDR3 is TGCGCCAGCAGCCCCGGACAGGGCTCCGAGCAGTTCTTC.

Concerning this clonotype: A much larger clone lies one base from this, so it may be a read error. This chain joins TRBV5-1 and TRBJ2-1, with TRBD1 matching 7 bases. The germline CDR1 and CDR2 sequences are SGHRS and YFSETQ. This CDR3 is built from 15 residues. The CDR3 here is CASCLGTGAYNEQFF. In DNA, the CDR3 is TGCGCCAGCTGCTTAGGTACAGGGGCCTACAATGAGCAGTTCTTC.

This clonotype was seen just once. J is TRBJ2-7 and V is TRBV4-2; D not resolved. The CDR3 length is 14 residues. Trimming removed 2 bases from V and 2 bases from J, with 10 bases in between. The germline CDR1 and CDR2 sequences are LGHNA and YNFKEQ. CDR3 protein: CASSQRFYPYEQYF. For the CDR3, the DNA is TGTGCCAGCAGCCAACGCTTCTACCCCTACGAGCAGTACTTC.

The rearrangement uses TRBV6-6 and TRBJ1-5; no reliable D call. The CDR3 is made up of 13 amino acids. V lost 7 bases and J 2 bases, leaving 9 bases between the germline ends. CDR1 is MNHNY, CDR2 SVGAGI, per germline (reference sequence). The CDR3: CASTDTRNQPQHF. CDR3 sequence (DNA): TGTGCCAGCACTGACACACGCAATCAGCCCCAGCATTTT.

This clonotype has only one observation. The rearrangement joins TRBV18 to TRBJ2-4; D possibly corresponds to TRBD1 (6 bases). The J call could be wrong; TRBJ2-7 is a better fit for the DNA end. The CDR3 covers 15 residues. Germline CDR1 is KGHSH and CDR2 is LQKENI. The CDR3 protein is CASSPSGDRTDEQYF. The CDR3 DNA sequence: TGTGCCAGCTCACCTTCAGGGGACCGTACCGACGAGCAGTACTTC.

This clonotype showed up just a few times. This sequence joins TRBV12-3 or TRBV12-4 and TRBJ2-3; tentatively, D is TRBD2 (5 bases). V was shortened by 4 bases and J by 4 bases, with 12 bases between the two germline ends. This CDR3 contains 14 residues. CDR3 protein: CASSSGIVSDTQYF. The CDR3 coding sequence is TGTGCCAGCAGTTCGGGAATAGTATCAGATACGCAGTATTTT.

This rearrangement joins TRBV4-1 to TRBJ2-5; D tentatively fits TRBD1 or TRBD2 (7 bases each). This CDR3 is 16 amino acids long. Germline-derived CDR1 and CDR2 are MGHRA and YSYEKL. Trimming removed 1 base from V and 4 bases from J, with 16 bases in between. The CDR3 is CASSQGEGAGRETQYF. DNA of the CDR3: TGCGCCAGCAGCCAAGGGGAGGGGGCAGGAAGAGAGACCCAGTACTTC.

This clonotype was found many times. The V call is TRBV20-1, the J call TRBJ2-3; a weak D match, TRBD1 (5 bases). V was clipped by 6 bases and J by 4 bases, with 11 bases between them. CDR3 size: 12 residues. CDR1 and CDR2 (germline): DFQATT, SNEGSKA (reference sequence). CDR3 sequence (DNA): TGCAGTGCCTCCACAGGACCAGATACGCAGTATTTT. It translates to CSASTGPDTQYF.

J is TRBJ2-5 and V is TRBV30, with D possibly matching TRBD2 (6 bases). The germline V gene has CDR1 GTSNPN and CDR2 SVGIG (reference sequence). V was clipped by 0 bases and J by 6 bases, with 11 bases between them. The CDR3 has 13 residues. For the CDR3, the DNA is TGTGCCTGGAGTGTACGGCGGGGACAGACCCAGTACTTC. It yields the protein CAWSVRRGQTQYF.

This clonotype was seen only a few times. CDR3 bases: TGCAGTGCTAGGGGGACAGGGGCTGGGGCCAACGTCCTGACTTTC. The encoded protein is CSARGTGAGANVLTF. The V gene is TRBV20-1, the J gene TRBJ2-6, with 10 bases that match TRBD1. This CDR3 region has 15 residues. The germline CDR1 and CDR2 sequences are DFQATT and SNEGSKA (reference sequence). With 3 bases clipped from V and 2 bases from J, the junction kept 1 base outside the gene matches.